These 26 T cell receptor beta chains came from one sample sequenced in a study of cytomegalovirus exposure and HLA in healthy donors (dated by TCRdb to about 2017). The method behind the library was the immunoSEQ multiplex PCR assay. For the multiplex PCR, a mixture combining 60 forward primers for TCR Vbeta segments and 13 reverse primers for TCR Jbeta segments was used. Not all clones reach the TCRdb copy of this immuneACCESS table, which keeps in-frame sequences only. Checked studies attribute under half of the gap to unresolved V genes and leave the rest unexplained. The sample table shows about 130,000 clones, and 65% to 80% are seen once. The ten largest clones represent around 7% of the sample. The sequencing sample was made of PBMCs. These receptors were taken from a man aged 30 to 39 in good health and CMV-seronegative.

This clone occurred once. The rearrangement joins TRBV6-6 to TRBJ2-3, with 11 bases aligning to TRBD2. V lost 5 bases and J lost 1; bases outside the gene matches: 5. Germline loops: CDR1 MNHNY, CDR2 SVGAGI (reference sequence). The CDR3 has 16 amino acids. CDR3 bases: TGTGCCAGCAGTCCTACGACTAGCGGGGGCACAGATACGCAGTATTTT. Residues: CASSPTTSGGTDTQYF.

The gene calls are TRBV5-4 and TRBJ2-5, with 12 bases aligning to TRBD1. Germline loops: CDR1 SGHNT, CDR2 YYREEE (reference sequence). V was clipped by 4 bases and J by 4 bases; unmatched bases: 11. The CDR3 consists of 17 residues. The CDR3 coding sequence is TGTGCCAGCAGCCTTGGAGGGACAGGGGGCGCAGCAGAGACCCAGTACTTC. It encodes CASSLGGTGGAAETQYF.

The J gene is TRBJ1-1, the V gene TRBV6-1, with D possibly TRBD1 on 6 matching bases. Germline V gives CDR1 MNHNS, CDR2 SASEGT. CDR3 length: 13 residues. Trimming removed 6 bases at V and 2 bases at J, with 10 bases between. In DNA form, the CDR3 reads TGTGCCAGCAGAAGCAGGGGAAACACTGAAGCTTTCTTT. As protein: CASRSRGNTEAFF.

With regard to this clone: Other nucleotide sequences in the sample specify the same CDR3. The chain couples TRBV5-1 to TRBJ1-2, with 8 bases lining up with TRBD1. Unmatched junction bases numbered 0, after V lost 0 bases and J lost 2 bases. In germline, CDR1 is SGHRS, CDR2 YFSETQ. The CDR3 runs 14 residues. The DNA of the CDR3 is TGCGCCAGCAGCTTGGGACAGGGGAACTATGGCTACACCTTC. It is translated as CASSLGQGNYGYTF.

This clone was seen just once. The J gene is TRBJ2-7, the V gene TRBV30; D remains ambiguous. This CDR3 contains 13 residues. CDR1 and CDR2 from the germline V gene are GTSNPN and SVGIG (reference sequence). Trimming took 4 bases from V and 2 from J, leaving 12 bases between them. CDR3 amino acids: CAWTVLGTYEQYF. In DNA form, the CDR3 reads TGTGCCTGGACGGTCCTAGGAACCTACGAGCAGTACTTC. Filled out from reference TRBV30 and TRBJ2-7, the complete variable domain reads SQTIHQWPATLVQPVGSPLSLECTVEGTSNPNLYWYRQAAGRGLQLLFYSVGIGQISSEVPQNLSASRPQDRQFILSSKKLLLSDSGFYLCAWTVLGTYEQYFGPGTRLTVT.

J is TRBJ1-2 and V is TRBV28; D gene uncertain. This CDR3 is built from 14 residues. Trimming cost V 3 bases and J 4 bases, with 12 bases left between them. Germline CDR1 and CDR2: MDHEN and SYDVKM. Here the CDR3 reads CASSFLSSSYGYTF. In DNA form, the CDR3 reads TGTGCCAGCAGTTTCCTATCTAGCTCCTATGGCTACACCTTC.

The chain's CDR3 is CASSYSGGDYGYTF. In DNA form, the CDR3 reads TGTGCCAGCAGTTACTCTGGGGGGGACTATGGCTACACCTTC. This rearrangement joins TRBV6-5 to TRBJ1-2; perhaps TRBD1 as D (5 bases). CDR1 and CDR2 (germline): MNHEY, SVGAGI. Trimming took 0 bases from V and 3 from J, leaving 8 bases between them. The CDR3 contains 14 residues.

The chain uses TRBV5-6 and TRBJ1-2, with D perhaps TRBD1 (6 bases). With 2 bases removed from V and 1 base from J, the gap between germline ends came to 12 bases. CDR1 and CDR2 from the germline V gene are SGHDT and YYEEEE. This CDR3 contains 15 residues. The CDR3 DNA is TGTGCCAGCAGCTTTCGAGGACAGCATAACTATGGCTACACCTTC. It specifies CASSFRGQHNYGYTF.

The J gene is TRBJ2-2, the V gene TRBV28, with a tentative D call TRBD2 (6 bases). The CDR3 length is 13 residues. The V end lost 11 bases, the J end lost 2 bases, and 12 bases lay between the germline ends. CDR1 is MDHEN and CDR2 is SYDVKM in the germline V gene. The CDR3 sequence: CACGTVNTGELFF. DNA of the CDR3: TGTGCCTGCGGGACGGTCAACACCGGGGAGCTGTTTTTT.

This chain uses TRBV5-1 with TRBJ2-7; 10 positions agree with TRBD1. This CDR3 contains 18 residues. Germline-derived CDR1 and CDR2 are SGHRS and YFSETQ. V shed 0 bases, J shed 5 bases, and the junction held 14 bases outside the gene matches. The chain's CDR3 is CASSLEGQGRPKDDEQYF. As DNA, the CDR3 is TGCGCCAGCAGCTTGGAGGGACAGGGGAGGCCTAAGGATGACGAGCAGTACTTC.

V is TRBV4-1 and J is TRBJ2-1, with 12 bases identical to TRBD1. The CDR3 spans 16 residues. Germline CDR1 reads MGHRA; CDR2 reads YSYEKL. V shed 3 bases, J shed 3 bases, and the junction held 3 bases outside the gene matches. The CDR3 nucleotides are TGCGCCAGCAGCCAGGGGACAGGGGGCATCTACAATGAGCAGTTCTTC. Its protein product is CASSQGTGGIYNEQFF.

J is TRBJ1-2 and V is TRBV27; D possibly corresponds to TRBD1 (5 bases). The V and J ends lost 2 bases and 0 bases respectively, with 7 bases between them. CDR1 MNHEY and CDR2 SMNVEV come from the germline V gene (reference sequence). The CDR3 is made up of 14 amino acids. The CDR3: CASSLGGANYGYTF. The DNA of the CDR3 is TGTGCCAGCAGTTTAGGAGGGGCTAACTATGGCTACACCTTC.

This clone was observed a handful of times. The CDR3 bases are TGTGCCAGCAGCTTAAGCGGGAGGGCCAACGAGCAGTACTTC. As protein: CASSLSGRANEQYF. The chain couples TRBV7-9 to TRBJ2-7; 10 bases map to TRBD2. Germline trimming cut 2 bases from V and 5 bases from J; bases unmatched to any gene: 3. CDR1 SEHNR and CDR2 FQNEAQ come from the germline V gene (reference sequence). The CDR3 loop spans 14 amino acids.

The chain carries TRBV11-3 and TRBJ2-1; TRBD2 aligns across 8 bases. J was trimmed by 4 bases and V by 5 bases; bases with no gene match: 7. Germline V gives CDR1 SGHNT, CDR2 YENEEA. The CDR3 covers 15 residues. CDR3: CASSPMVAGYNEQFF. CDR3 coding DNA: TGTGCCAGCAGCCCCATGGTAGCGGGGTACAATGAGCAGTTCTTC. The full variable domain, its missing parts supplied by reference TRBV11-3 and TRBJ2-1, is EAGVVQSPRYKIIEKKQPVAFWCNPISGHNTLYWYLQNLGQGPELLIRYENEEAVDDSQLPKDRFSAERLKGVDSTLKIQPAELGDSAVYLCASSPMVAGYNEQFFGPGTRLTVL.

The sample holds one count of this clone. The rearrangement joins TRBV2 to TRBJ2-5; TRBD2 aligns across 11 bases. Per the germline V gene, CDR1 is SNHLY and CDR2 is FYNNEI. The CDR3 contains 14 residues. J was trimmed by 4 bases and V by 6 bases; bases with no gene match: 4. The CDR3 spells CASRASGGRETQYF. CDR3 DNA: TGTGCCAGCAGGGCTAGCGGGGGGAGAGAGACCCAGTACTTC.

This rearrangement joins TRBV6-1 to TRBJ1-1; D may be TRBD1 (5 bases). The germline gives CDR1 MNHNS, CDR2 SASEGT. CDR3 length: 12 residues. V was pared by 6 bases and J by 3 bases, with 8 bases between. CDR3 in amino acids: CASSNRYTEAFF. CDR3 nucleotides: TGTGCCAGCAGCAACAGGTACACTGAAGCTTTCTTT.

The V gene is TRBV11-1, the J gene TRBJ2-3; the D gene is possibly TRBD1 (5 bases). With 2 bases removed from V and 2 bases from J, the gap between germline ends came to 11 bases. The CDR3 consists of 15 residues. CDR1 is SGHAT and CDR2 is FQDESV in the germline V gene (reference sequence). The CDR3 is CASSLPSRATDTQYF. The CDR3 DNA reads as TGTGCCAGCAGCTTACCCTCCAGGGCCACAGATACGCAGTATTTT.

As concerns this clone: Mismatch with germline at one junction end may stem from a read error. The chain is built from TRBV7-6 and TRBJ2-6; D perhaps matches TRBD1 (5 bases). The CDR3 consists of 14 residues. Germline V gives CDR1 SGHVS, CDR2 FNYEAQ. CDR3 sequence: CASSRVSGANVLTF. Here the CDR3 DNA reads TGTGCCAGCAGCAGGGTCTCTGGGGCCAACGTCTTGACTTTC. The variable domain in full, completed from reference TRBV7-6 and TRBJ2-6, reads GAGVSQSPRYKVTKRGQDVALRCDPISGHVSLYWYRQALGQGPEFLTYFNYEAQQDKSGLPNDRFSAERPEGSISTLTIQRTEQRDSAMYRCASSRVSGANVLTFGAGSRLTVL.

The chain employs TRBV28 and TRBJ1-2; the match to TRBD1 covers 9 bases. The CDR3 has 13 amino acids. The germline V gene has CDR1 MDHEN and CDR2 SYDVKM. V trimming: 6 bases; J trimming: 7 bases; junction bases outside the gene matches: 6. CDR3 protein: CASRLTGGGGYTF. CDR3 DNA: TGTGCCAGCAGGCTGACAGGGGGGGGTGGCTACACCTTC.

The rearrangement uses TRBV5-5 and TRBJ1-4; possible D gene TRBD1, 5 bases. V lost 0 bases to trimming and J lost 8 bases, with 14 bases between them. The CDR3 is 15 amino acids. The germline V gene encodes CDR1 SGHKS and CDR2 YYEKEE (reference sequence). The CDR3: CASSLAGAGSEKLFF. For the CDR3, the DNA is TGTGCCAGCAGCTTGGCTGGGGCAGGTTCGGAAAAACTGTTTTTT.

The CDR3 nucleotides read TGTGCCAGCATGGCAGGGCTCCCCTCTCGGGAGCAGTACTTC. Encoded protein: CASMAGLPSREQYF. The chain couples TRBV6-6 to TRBJ2-7, with D maybe TRBD1 (5 bases). Trimming cost V 7 bases and J 7 bases, with 20 bases left between them. The germline gives CDR1 MNHNY, CDR2 SVGAGI (reference sequence). This CDR3 has 14 amino acids.

The rearrangement links TRBV28 to TRBJ2-7; 9 nucleotides line up with TRBD1. Unmatched junction bases numbered 19, after V lost 7 bases and J lost 9 bases. Germline V gene lookup returns CDR1 MDHEN and CDR2 SYDVKM. The CDR3 runs 16 residues. The CDR3 reads CASTPTSGTGNSRQYF. CDR3 sequence (DNA): TGTGCCAGCACGCCTACCAGCGGGACAGGGAATTCAAGGCAGTACTTC.

J is TRBJ1-1 and V is TRBV20-1; weak D call: TRBD1 (5 bases). Germline CDR1 reads DFQATT; CDR2 reads SNEGSKA (reference sequence). This CDR3 spans 11 amino acids. Trimming took 5 bases from V and 6 from J, leaving 10 bases between them. CDR3 DNA: TGCAGTGCTTACGGGGGTGCTGAAGCTTTCTTT. Protein product: CSAYGGAEAFF.

The chain couples TRBV4-1 to TRBJ2-3, with D uncertain. Trimming stripped 3 bases from V and 4 bases from J, with 8 bases between. Germline V CDR1 and CDR2: MGHRA, YSYEKL. This CDR3 is 13 amino acids long. CDR3 in amino acids: CASSHLLSDTQYF. The DNA for the CDR3 is TGCGCCAGCAGCCACCTCCTCTCAGATACGCAGTATTTT.

V and J are TRBV25-1 and TRBJ2-7; 8 bases are shared with TRBD2. The CDR3 covers 14 residues. Germline V lookup: CDR1 MGHDK, CDR2 SYGVNS. Losses at the gene ends were 6 bases for V and 2 bases for J; bases not matched to a gene: 6. The CDR3 DNA reads as TGTGCCAGCAGCCCCCGCGGGGGGACCTACGAGCAGTACTTC. This gives the protein CASSPRGGTYEQYF.

Points on this clone: Other DNA sequences in the same sample also yield this CDR3. The chain is built from TRBV2 and TRBJ2-7; D not resolved. The V end lost 1 base, the J end lost 5 bases, and 6 bases lay between the germline ends. In germline, CDR1 is SNHLY, CDR2 FYNNEI. This CDR3 is built from 12 residues. In DNA, the CDR3 is TGTGCCAGCAGTGAAGGGGCAAACGAGCAGTACTTC. Translating it yields CASSEGANEQYF.